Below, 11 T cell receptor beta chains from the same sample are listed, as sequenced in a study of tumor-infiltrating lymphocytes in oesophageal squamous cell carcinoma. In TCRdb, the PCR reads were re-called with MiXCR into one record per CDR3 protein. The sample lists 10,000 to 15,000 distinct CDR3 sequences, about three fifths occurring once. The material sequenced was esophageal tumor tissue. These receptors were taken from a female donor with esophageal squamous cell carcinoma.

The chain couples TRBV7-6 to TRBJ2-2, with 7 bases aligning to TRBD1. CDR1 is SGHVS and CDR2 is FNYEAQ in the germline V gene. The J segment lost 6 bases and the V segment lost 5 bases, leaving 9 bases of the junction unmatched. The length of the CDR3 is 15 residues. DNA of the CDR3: TGTGCCAGCAGCCCGACTACAGGGGTGGCCGGGGAGCTGTTTTTT. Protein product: CASSPTTGVAGELFF.

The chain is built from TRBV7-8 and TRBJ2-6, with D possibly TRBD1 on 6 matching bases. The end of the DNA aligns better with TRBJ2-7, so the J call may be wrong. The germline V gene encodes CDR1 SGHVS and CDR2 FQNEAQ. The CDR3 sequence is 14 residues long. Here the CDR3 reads CASSLVQGYGEQYF. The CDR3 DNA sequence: TGTGCCAGCAGCTTAGTACAGGGATACGGCGAGCAGTACTTC.

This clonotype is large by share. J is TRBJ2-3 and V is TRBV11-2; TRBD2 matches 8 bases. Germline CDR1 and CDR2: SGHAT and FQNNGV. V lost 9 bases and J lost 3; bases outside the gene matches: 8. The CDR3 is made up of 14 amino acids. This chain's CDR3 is CASLAGSKTDTQYF. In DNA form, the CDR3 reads TGTGCCAGTTTAGCGGGAAGTAAAACAGATACGCAGTATTTT.

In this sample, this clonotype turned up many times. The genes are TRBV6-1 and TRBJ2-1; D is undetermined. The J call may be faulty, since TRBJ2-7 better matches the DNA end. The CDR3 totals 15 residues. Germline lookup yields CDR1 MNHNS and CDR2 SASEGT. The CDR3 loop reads CASSVERSSSYEQYF. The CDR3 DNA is TGTGCCAGCAGTGTAGAGCGATCAAGCTCCTACGAGCAGTACTTC.

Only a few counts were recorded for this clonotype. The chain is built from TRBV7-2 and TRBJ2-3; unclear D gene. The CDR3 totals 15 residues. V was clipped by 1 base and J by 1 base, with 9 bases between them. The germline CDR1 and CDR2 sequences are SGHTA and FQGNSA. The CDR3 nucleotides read TGTGCCAGCAGCTTAGGAACTCCCCGCACAGATACGCAGTATTTT. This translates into CASSLGTPRTDTQYF.

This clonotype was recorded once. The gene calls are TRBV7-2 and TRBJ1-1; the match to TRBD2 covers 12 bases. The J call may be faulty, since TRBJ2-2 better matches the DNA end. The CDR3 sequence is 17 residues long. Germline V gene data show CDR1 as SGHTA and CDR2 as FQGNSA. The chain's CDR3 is CASSRLAGATNTGELFF. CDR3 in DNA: TGTGCCAGCAGCCGACTAGCGGGGGCGACAAACACCGGGGAGCTGTTTTTT.

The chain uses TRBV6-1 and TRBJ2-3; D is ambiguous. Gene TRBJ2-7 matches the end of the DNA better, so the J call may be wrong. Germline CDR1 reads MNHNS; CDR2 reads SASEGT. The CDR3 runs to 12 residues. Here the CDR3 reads CASRGNDYEQYF. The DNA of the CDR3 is TGTGCCAGCAGAGGGAACGACTACGAGCAGTACTTC.

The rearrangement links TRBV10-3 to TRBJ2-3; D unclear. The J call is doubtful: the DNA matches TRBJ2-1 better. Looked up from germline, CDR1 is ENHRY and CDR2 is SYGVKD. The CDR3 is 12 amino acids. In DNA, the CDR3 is TGTGCCATCAGTGACCTAACGGAAGAGCAGTTCTTC. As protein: CAISDLTEEQFF.

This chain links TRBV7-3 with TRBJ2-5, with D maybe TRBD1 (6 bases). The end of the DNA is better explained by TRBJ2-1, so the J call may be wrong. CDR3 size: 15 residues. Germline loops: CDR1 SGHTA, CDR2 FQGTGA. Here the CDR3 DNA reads TGTGCCAGCAGCTTTAAACAGGGCCCATCCTACGAGCAGTTCTTC. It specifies CASSFKQGPSYEQFF.

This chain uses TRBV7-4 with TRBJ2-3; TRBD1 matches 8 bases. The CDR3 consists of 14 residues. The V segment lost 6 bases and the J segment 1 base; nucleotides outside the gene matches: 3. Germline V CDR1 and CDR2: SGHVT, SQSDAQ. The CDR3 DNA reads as TGTGCCAGCAGGTACAGGGGGGGCACAGATACGCAGTATTTT. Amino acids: CASRYRGGTDTQYF.

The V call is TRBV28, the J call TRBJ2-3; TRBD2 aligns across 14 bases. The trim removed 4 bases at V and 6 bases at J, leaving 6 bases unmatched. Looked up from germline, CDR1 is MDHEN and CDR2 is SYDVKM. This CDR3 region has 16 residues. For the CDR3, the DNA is TGTGCCAGCAGTTCGACTAGCGGGGGGGTTCGGGATACGCAGTATTTT. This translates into CASSSTSGGVRDTQYF.